The present TCR beta chain was sequenced within a study of shared clonotypes between healthy human individuals. The germline V gene has CDR1 SGHRS and CDR2 YFSETQ. This CDR3 spans 16 amino acids. Trimming removed 3 bases from V and 5 bases from J; junction bases left unmatched: 9. The study separated CD4+ cells into CD45RA+ naive and CD45RA-negative memory subsets. Measured with immunoSEQ multiplex PCR; TCRdb has only the in-frame clones, and not every one. The sample carries some 500,000 clones, 95% to 97% recorded once. This clonotype was sampled from a woman aged 25 to 39 in good health. Material: naive CD4+ T cells sorted from blood. Subset meaning: CD45RA+ positively selected. V and J are TRBV5-1 and TRBJ1-2, with 11 nucleotides matching TRBD1. As DNA, the CDR3 is TGCGCCAGCAGCTCTGGACAGGGGGCGGAGGTTTATGGCTACACCTTC. It codes for CASSSGQGAEVYGYTF. Complete variable domain (other parts from reference TRBV5-1 and TRBJ1-2): KAGVTQTPRYLIKTRGQQVTLSCSPISGHRSVSWYQQTPGQGLQFLFEYFSETQRNKGNFPGRFSGRQFSNSRSEMNVSTLELGDSALYLCASSSGQGAEVYGYTFGSGTRLTVV.